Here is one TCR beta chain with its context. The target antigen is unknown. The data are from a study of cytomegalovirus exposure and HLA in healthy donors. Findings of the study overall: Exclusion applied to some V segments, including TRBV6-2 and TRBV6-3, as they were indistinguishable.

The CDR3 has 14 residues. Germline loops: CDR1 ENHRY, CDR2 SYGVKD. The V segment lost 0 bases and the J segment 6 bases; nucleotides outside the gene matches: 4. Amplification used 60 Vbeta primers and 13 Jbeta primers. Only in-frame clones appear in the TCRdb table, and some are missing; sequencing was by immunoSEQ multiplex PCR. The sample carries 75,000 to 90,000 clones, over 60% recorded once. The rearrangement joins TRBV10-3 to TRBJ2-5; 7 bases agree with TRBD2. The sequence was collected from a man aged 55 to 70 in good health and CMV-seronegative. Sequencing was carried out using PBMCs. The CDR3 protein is CAISESSGGKTQYF. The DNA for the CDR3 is TGTGCCATCAGTGAGTCGTCGGGGGGAAAGACCCAGTACTTC.